The clone carrying this T cell receptor beta chain is deemed medium-sized (0.01 to 0.1%). Other DNA sequences in this specimen translate into the identical CDR3. Original analysis: Reference gene primers were amplified, and this amplification served to estimate nucleated cell counts. Method: immunoSEQ multiplex PCR; TCRdb's copy keeps in-frame clones and lacks some. V and J calls and clone size are those listed in that table; D and trimming were worked out from the DNA. The sample shows roughly 290,000 clones, over 75% of them seen only once. The CDR3 runs 16 residues. The V gene end was trimmed by 0 bases and the J gene end by 8 bases; junction bases not matched to a gene: 7. Germline V CDR1 and CDR2: LGHNA, YSLEER. This sample is part of a study of blood T cell repertoires in COVID-19. Study-wide background: PBMCs, B-cell-depleted T cells, or T cells provided the cDNA or gDNA that made up the material.

The receptor's source is a woman aged 45 to 65 who had recovered from COVID-19. Sequencing was carried out using peripheral blood. The chain couples TRBV4-3 to TRBJ2-1; the match to TRBD2 covers 10 bases. The CDR3 DNA reads as TGCGCCAGCAGCCAAGATCGGCTAGCGGGAGTGTATGAGCAGTTCTTC. This sequence encodes CASSQDRLAGVYEQFF.